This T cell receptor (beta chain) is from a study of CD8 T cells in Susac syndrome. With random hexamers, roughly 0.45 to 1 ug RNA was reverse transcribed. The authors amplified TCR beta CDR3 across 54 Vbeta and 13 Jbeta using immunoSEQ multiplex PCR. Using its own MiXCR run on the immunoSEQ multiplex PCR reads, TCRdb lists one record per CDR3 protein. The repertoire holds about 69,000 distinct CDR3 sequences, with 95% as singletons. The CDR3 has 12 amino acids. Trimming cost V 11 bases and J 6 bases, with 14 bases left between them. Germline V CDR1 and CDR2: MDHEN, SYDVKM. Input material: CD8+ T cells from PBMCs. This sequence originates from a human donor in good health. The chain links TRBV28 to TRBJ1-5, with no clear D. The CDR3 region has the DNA TGTGCCGGTAGGACGGGGAGTCAGCCCCAGCATTTT. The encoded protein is CAGRTGSQPQHF.